The 10 T cell receptor beta chains given below trace back to one sample, sequenced in a study of blood T cells in healthy people across ages (dated by TCRdb to 2015 to 2017). The method behind the library was 5' RACE. Sequencing instrument: Illumina HiSeq 2500. The second PCR ran for about 6 to 12 cycles and used a J-beta primer mix along with a sample-barcoded 5' primer. In TCRdb, the public reads were trimmed at Q25 with fastp and aligned with MiXCR, with productive beta chains retained. One record per CDR3 amino acid sequence lists the most common genes and DNA. The sample has 710,000 or so distinct CDR3 sequences on record, approximately 21% of them singletons. About 22% of the sample lies in the top ten. The sequencing sample was made of blood. All receptors come from a man aged 65 to 79 in good health.

This chain links TRBV7-9 with TRBJ1-5; D is undetermined. CDR3 length: 14 amino acids. V gave up 4 bases and J gave up 2 bases, with 9 bases separating them. Germline loops: CDR1 SEHNR, CDR2 FQNEAQ (reference sequence). The chain's CDR3 is CASSSLGGNQPQHF. DNA of the CDR3: TGTGCCAGCAGCTCCTTAGGAGGCAATCAGCCCCAGCATTTT.

This rearrangement joins TRBV27 to TRBJ1-2, with TRBD1 matching 12 bases. The CDR3 extends over 16 amino acids. From germline, CDR1 is MNHEY and CDR2 SMNVEV (reference sequence). J lost 4 bases, V lost 5 bases, and 8 bases had no gene match. The CDR3 DNA reads TGTGCCAGCAGTCCTGGGACAGGGGGCTCTCGCTATGGCTACACCTTC. This gives the protein CASSPGTGGSRYGYTF.

The chain combines TRBV6-5 with TRBJ2-3; TRBD2 might be the D (5 bases). CDR1 is MNHEY, CDR2 SVGAGI, per germline. This CDR3 has 16 residues. The V and J ends lost 7 bases and 1 base respectively, with 18 bases between them. The CDR3 loop reads CASTTTGDPGTDTQYF. CDR3 coding DNA: TGTGCCAGCACCACTACCGGGGATCCGGGCACAGATACGCAGTATTTT.

The chain joins TRBV20-1 to TRBJ2-1; 10 nucleotides agree with TRBD2. V trimming: 4 bases; J trimming: 8 bases; junction bases outside the gene matches: 14. This CDR3 contains 16 residues. CDR1 is DFQATT and CDR2 is SNEGSKA in the germline V gene (reference sequence). Here the CDR3 DNA reads TGCAGTGCTAACCCACGCACTAGCGGGATGTGGGATGAGCAGTTCTTC. Translated: CSANPRTSGMWDEQFF.

The V call is TRBV12-3 or TRBV12-4, the J call TRBJ2-1; D gene ambiguous. There are 14 residues in the CDR3. The ends were cut back, 6 bases at V and 6 bases at J, with 15 bases in the middle. CDR3 region: CASSPLSSINEQFF. DNA for the CDR3: TGTGCCAGCAGCCCCCTAAGTAGCATCAATGAGCAGTTCTTC.

Note on this clonotype: A read error may produce the germline difference seen at one junction end. The chain recombines TRBV5-1 with TRBJ2-7; TRBD2 is a possible D gene (5 bases). CDR1 SGHRS and CDR2 YFSETQ come from the germline V gene. The CDR3 covers 12 residues. CDR3 in DNA: TGCGCCGGCAGTCAAACTAGCTACGAGCAGTACTTC. Its translation is CAGSQTSYEQYF.

V gene TRBV21-1 combines with J gene TRBJ2-1; TRBD2 reflects the table's D call only, with no check against the DNA. TRBV21-1 counts as a pseudogene. CDR3 length: 15 residues. In nucleotides, the CDR3 is TGTGCCAGCAGCAAACGGCGGGAGGTTTACAATGAGCAGTTCTTC. Its translation is CASSKRREVYNEQFF.

The V and J genes are TRBV20-1 and TRBJ2-3; D might be TRBD1 (5 bases). The CDR3 sequence is 15 residues long. Germline-derived CDR1 and CDR2 are DFQATT and SNEGSKA (reference sequence). Trimming removed 3 bases from V and 0 bases from J, with 13 bases in between. The CDR3 spells CSARRTGFSTDTQYF. DNA for the CDR3: TGCAGTGCTAGGAGAACAGGTTTCAGCACAGATACGCAGTATTTT.

The CDR3 sequence is CASSLEVAAQETQYF. As DNA, the CDR3 is TGCGCCAGCAGCTTGGAGGTGGCAGCTCAAGAGACCCAGTACTTC. The V and J genes are TRBV5-1 and TRBJ2-5; D is undetermined. This CDR3 region has 15 residues. From germline, CDR1 is SGHRS and CDR2 YFSETQ. V was cut by 0 bases and J by 2 bases, with 11 bases left in between.

The chain uses TRBV7-6 and TRBJ2-7, with 8 bases lining up with TRBD2. The CDR3 has 14 residues. V trimming: 5 bases; J trimming: 4 bases; junction bases outside the gene matches: 7. Germline V gene sequence: CDR1 SGHVS, CDR2 FNYEAQ. The CDR3 region has the DNA TGTGCCAGCAGCCCCCAAGGACTAGCTTACGAGCAGTACTTC. Translating gives CASSPQGLAYEQYF.